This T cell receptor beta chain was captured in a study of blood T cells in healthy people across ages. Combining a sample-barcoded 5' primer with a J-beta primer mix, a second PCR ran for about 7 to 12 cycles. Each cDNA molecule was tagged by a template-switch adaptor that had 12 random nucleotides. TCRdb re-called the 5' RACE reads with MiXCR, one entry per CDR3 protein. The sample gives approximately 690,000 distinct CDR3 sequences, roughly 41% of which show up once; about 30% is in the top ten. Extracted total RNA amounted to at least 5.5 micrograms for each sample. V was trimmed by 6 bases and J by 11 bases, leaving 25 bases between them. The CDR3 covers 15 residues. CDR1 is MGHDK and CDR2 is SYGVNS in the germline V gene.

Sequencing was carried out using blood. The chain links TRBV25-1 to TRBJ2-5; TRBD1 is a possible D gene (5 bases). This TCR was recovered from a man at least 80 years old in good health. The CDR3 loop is CASRARAPLDNEQYF. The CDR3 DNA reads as TGTGCCAGCAGGGCCAGGGCTCCCCTTGACAATGAGCAGTACTTC. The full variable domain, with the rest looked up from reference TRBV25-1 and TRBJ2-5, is EADIYQTPRYLVIGTGKKITLECSQTMGHDKMYWYQQDPGMELHLIHYSYGVNSTEKGDLSSESTVSRIRTEHFPLTLESARPSHTSQYLCASRARAPLDNEQYFGPGTRLLVL.